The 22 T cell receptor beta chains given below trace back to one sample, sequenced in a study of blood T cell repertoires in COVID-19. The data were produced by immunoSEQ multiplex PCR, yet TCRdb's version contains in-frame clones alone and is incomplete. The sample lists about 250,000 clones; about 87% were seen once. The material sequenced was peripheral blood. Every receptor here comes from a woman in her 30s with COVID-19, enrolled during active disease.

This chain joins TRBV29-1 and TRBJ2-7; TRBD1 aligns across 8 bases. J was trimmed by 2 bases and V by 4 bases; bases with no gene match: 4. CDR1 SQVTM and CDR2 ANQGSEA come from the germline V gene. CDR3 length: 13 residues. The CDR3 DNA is TGCAGCGTTGTTAAGGACAGGGCCTACGAGCAGTACTTC. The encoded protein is CSVVKDRAYEQYF.

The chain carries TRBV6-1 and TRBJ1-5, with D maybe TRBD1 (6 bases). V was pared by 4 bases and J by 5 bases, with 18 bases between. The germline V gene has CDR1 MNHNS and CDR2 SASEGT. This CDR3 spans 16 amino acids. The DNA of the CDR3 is TGTGCCAGCAGTGCTGGGGCAGGGGAAGGTTATCAGCCCCAGCATTTT. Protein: CASSAGAGEGYQPQHF.

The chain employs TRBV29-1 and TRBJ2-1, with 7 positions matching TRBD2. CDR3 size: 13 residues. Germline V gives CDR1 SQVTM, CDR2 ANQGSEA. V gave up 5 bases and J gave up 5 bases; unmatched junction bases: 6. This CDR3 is CSVPREGNNEQFF. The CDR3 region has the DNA TGCAGCGTTCCTAGGGAGGGGAACAATGAGCAGTTCTTC.

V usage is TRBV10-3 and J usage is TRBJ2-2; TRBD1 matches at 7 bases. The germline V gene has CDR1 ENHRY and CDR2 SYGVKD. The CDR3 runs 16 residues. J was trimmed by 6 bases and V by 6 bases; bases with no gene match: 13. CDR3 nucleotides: TGTGCCATCAGCACTGACAGGGTCTTGGTCGCCGGGGAGCTGTTTTTT. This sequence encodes CAISTDRVLVAGELFF.

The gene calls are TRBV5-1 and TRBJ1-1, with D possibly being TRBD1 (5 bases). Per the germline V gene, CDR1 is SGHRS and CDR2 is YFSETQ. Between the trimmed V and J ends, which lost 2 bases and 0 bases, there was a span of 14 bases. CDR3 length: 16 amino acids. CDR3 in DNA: TGCGCCAGCAGCTTCGGGGGTGGAAACATGAACACTGAAGCTTTCTTT. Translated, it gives CASSFGGGNMNTEAFF.

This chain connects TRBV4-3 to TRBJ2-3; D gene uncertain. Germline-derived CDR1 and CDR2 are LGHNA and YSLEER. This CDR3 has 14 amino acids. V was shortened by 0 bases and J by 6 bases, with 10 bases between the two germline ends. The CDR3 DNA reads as TGCGCCAGCAGCCAAGATGCTAGGTACGATACGCAGTATTTT. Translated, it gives CASSQDARYDTQYF.

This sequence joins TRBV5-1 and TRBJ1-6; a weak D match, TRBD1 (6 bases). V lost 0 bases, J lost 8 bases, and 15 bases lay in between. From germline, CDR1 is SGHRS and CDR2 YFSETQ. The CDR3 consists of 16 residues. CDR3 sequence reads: CASSLVPTGEYSPLHF. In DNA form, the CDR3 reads TGCGCCAGCAGCTTGGTCCCGACAGGCGAATATTCACCCCTCCACTTT.

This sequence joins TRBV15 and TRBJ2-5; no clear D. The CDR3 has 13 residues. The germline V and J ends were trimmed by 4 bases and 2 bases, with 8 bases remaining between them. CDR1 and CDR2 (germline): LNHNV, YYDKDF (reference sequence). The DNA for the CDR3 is TGTGCCACCAGCAAGAGAATACAAGAGACCCAGTACTTC. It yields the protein CATSKRIQETQYF.

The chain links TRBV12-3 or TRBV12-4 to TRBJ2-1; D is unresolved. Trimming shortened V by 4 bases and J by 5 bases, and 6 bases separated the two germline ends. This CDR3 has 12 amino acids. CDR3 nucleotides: TGTGCCAGCAGTTCTATTAACAATGAGCAGTTCTTC. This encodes CASSSINNEQFF.

The CDR3 spells CATSDSATSDFTDTQYF. In DNA, the CDR3 is TGTGCCACCAGTGATTCGGCGACTAGCGATTTCACAGATACGCAGTATTTT. The chain is built from TRBV24-1 and TRBJ2-3; 8 bases line up with TRBD2. Germline values: CDR1 KGHDR, CDR2 SFDVKD. Trimming cost V 2 bases and J 2 bases; bases outside gene matches: 8. The CDR3 is 17 residues long.

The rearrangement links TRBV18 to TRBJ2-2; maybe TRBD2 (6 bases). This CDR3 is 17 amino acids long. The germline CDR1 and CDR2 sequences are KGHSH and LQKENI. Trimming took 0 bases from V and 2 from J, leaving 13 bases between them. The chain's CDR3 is CASSPPPGLLNTGELFF. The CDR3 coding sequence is TGTGCCAGCTCACCACCACCGGGACTCTTAAACACCGGGGAGCTGTTTTTT.

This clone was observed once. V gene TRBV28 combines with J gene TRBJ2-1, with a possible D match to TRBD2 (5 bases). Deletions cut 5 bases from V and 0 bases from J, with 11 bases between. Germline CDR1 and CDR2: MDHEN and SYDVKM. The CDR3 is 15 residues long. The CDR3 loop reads CASSPGGSSYNEQFF. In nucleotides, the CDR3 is TGTGCCAGCAGTCCCGGTGGGAGCTCCTACAATGAGCAGTTCTTC.

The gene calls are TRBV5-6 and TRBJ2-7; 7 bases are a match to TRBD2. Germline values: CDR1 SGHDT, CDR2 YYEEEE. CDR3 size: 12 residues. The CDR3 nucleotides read TGTGCTGAGGGTCAAGCGGGGATCGAGCAGTACTTC. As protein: CAEGQAGIEQYF.

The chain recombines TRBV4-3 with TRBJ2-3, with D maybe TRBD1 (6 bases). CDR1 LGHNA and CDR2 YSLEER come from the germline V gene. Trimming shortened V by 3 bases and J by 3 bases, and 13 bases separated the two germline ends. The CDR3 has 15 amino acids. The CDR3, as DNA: TGCGCCAGCAGCCAGACAAGGGGGTGGACAGATACGCAGTATTTT. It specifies CASSQTRGWTDTQYF.

The CDR3 here is CASSPRPGDRLTGELFF. The CDR3 DNA reads as TGCGCCAGCAGCCCGCGCCCCGGTGACAGACTCACCGGGGAGCTGTTTTTT. The gene calls are TRBV5-1 and TRBJ2-2; a weak D match, TRBD1 (5 bases). The CDR3 runs to 17 residues. Germline CDR1 is SGHRS and CDR2 is YFSETQ. The V gene lost 4 bases and the J gene lost 4 bases, with 20 bases spanning the gap.

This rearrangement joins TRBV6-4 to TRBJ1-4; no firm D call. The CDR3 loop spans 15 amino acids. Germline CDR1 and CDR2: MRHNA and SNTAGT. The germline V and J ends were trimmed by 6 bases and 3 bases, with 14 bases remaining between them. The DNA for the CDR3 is TGTGCCAGCAGCGACGGGCCTTGGGCTAATGAAAAACTGTTTTTT. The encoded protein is CASSDGPWANEKLFF.

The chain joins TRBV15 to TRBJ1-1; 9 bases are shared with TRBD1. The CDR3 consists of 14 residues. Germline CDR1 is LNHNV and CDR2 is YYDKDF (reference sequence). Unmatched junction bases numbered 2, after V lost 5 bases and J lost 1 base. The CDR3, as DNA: TGTGCCACCAGCTGGGACAGGGAGAACACTGAAGCTTTCTTT. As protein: CATSWDRENTEAFF.

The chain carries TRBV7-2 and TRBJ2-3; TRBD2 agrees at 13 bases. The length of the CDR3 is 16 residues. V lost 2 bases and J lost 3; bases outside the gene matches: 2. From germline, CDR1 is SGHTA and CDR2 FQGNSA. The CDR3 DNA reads TGTGCCAGCAGCTTAACTAGCGGGGGGGCGACAGATACGCAGTATTTT. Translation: CASSLTSGGATDTQYF. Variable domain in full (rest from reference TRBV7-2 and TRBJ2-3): GAGVSQSPSNKVTEKGKDVELRCDPISGHTALYWYRQSLGQGLEFLIYFQGNSAPDKSGLPSDRFSAERTGGSVSTLTIQRTQQEDSAVYLCASSLTSGGATDTQYFGPGTRLTVL.

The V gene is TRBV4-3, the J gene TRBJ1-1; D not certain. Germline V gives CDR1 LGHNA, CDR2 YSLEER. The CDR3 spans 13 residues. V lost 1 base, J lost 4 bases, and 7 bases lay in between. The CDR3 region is CASSQATGTEAFF. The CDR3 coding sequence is TGCGCCAGCAGCCAAGCAACCGGCACTGAAGCTTTCTTT.

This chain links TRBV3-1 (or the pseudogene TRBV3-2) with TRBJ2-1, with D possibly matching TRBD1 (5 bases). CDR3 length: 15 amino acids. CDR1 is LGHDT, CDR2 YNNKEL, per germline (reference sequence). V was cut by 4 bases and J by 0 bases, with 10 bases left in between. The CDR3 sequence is CASSRGPDSYNEQFF. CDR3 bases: TGTGCCAGCAGCCGGGGCCCGGACTCCTACAATGAGCAGTTCTTC.

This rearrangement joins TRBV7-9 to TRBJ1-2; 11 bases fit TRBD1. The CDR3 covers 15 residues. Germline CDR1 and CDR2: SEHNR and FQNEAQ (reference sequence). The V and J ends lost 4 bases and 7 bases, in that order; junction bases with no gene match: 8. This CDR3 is CASSSQGQGASGYTF. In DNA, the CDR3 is TGTGCCAGCAGCTCTCAAGGACAGGGGGCCAGTGGCTACACCTTC.

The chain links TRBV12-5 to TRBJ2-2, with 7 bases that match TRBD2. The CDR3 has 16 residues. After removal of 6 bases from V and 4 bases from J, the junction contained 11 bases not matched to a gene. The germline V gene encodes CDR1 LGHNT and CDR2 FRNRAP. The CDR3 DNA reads TGTGCTAGTGGCCGCCGGGCGGGAGAACGCACCGGGGAGCTGTTTTTT. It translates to CASGRRAGERTGELFF. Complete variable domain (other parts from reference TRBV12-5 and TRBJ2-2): DARVTQTPRHKVTEMGQEVTMRCQPILGHNTVFWYRQTMMQGLELLAYFRNRAPLDDSGMPKDRFSAEMPDATLATLKIQPSEPRDSAVYFCASGRRAGERTGELFFGEGSRLTVL.